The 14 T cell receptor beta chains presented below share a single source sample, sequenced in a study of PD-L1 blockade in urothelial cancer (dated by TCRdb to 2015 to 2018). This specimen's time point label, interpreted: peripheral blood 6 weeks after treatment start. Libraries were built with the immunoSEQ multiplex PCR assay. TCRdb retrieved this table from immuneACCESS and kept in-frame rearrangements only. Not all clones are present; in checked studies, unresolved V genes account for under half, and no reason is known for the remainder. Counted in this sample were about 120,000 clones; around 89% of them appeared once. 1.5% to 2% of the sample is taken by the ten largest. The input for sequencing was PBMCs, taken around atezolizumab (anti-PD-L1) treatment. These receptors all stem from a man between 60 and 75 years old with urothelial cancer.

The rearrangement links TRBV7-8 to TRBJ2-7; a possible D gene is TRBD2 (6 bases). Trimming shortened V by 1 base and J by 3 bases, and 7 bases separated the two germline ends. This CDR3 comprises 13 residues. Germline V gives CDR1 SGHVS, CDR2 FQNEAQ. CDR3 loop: CASSLVGGYEQYF. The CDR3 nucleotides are TGTGCCAGCAGCTTAGTGGGGGGCTACGAGCAGTACTTC.

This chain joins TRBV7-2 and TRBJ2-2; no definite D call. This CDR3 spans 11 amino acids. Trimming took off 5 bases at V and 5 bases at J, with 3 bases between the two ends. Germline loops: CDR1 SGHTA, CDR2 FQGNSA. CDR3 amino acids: CASSPTGELFF. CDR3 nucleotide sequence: TGTGCCAGCAGCCCAACCGGGGAGCTGTTTTTT.

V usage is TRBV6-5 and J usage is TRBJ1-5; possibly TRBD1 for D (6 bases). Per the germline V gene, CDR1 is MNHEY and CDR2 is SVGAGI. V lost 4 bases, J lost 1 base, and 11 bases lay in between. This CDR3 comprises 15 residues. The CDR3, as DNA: TGTGCCAGCAGTTCGGTTCAGGGGAGCAATCAGCCCCAGCATTTT. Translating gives CASSSVQGSNQPQHF.

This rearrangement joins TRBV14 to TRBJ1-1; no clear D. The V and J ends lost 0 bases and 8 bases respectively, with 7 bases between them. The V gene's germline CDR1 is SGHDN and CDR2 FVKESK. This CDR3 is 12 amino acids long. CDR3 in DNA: TGTGCCAGCAGCCAAGACTGGGCAGAAGCTTTCTTT. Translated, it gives CASSQDWAEAFF. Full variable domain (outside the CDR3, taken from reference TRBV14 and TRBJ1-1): EAGVTQFPSHSVIEKGQTVTLRCDPISGHDNLYWYRRVMGKEIKFLLHFVKESKQDESGMPNNRFLAERTGGTYSTLKVQPAELEDSGVYFCASSQDWAEAFFGQGTRLTVV.

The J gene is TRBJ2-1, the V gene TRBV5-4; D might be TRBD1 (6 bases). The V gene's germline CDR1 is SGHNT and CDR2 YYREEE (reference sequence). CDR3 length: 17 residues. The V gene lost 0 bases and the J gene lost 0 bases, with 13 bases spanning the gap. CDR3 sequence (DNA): TGTGCCAGCAGCTTGGGGCCGGGACACCACTCCTACAATGAGCAGTTCTTC. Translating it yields CASSLGPGHHSYNEQFF. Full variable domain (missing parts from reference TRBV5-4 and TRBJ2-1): ETGVTQSPTHLIKTRGQQVTLRCSSQSGHNTVSWYQQALGQGPQFIFQYYREEENGRGNFPPRFSGLQFPNYSSELNVNALELDDSALYLCASSLGPGHHSYNEQFFGPGTRLTVL.

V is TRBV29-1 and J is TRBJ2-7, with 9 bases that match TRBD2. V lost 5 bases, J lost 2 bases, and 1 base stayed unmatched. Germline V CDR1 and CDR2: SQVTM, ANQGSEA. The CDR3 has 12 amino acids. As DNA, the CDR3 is TGCAGCGTTAGGACTAGCGCCTACGAGCAGTACTTC. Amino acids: CSVRTSAYEQYF.

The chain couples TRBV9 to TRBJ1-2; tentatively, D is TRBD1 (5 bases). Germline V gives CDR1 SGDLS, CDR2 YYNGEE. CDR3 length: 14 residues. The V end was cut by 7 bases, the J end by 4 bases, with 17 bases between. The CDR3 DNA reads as TGTGCCAGCTCCCTTCAGGGTACGGGCTATGGCTACACCTTC. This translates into CASSLQGTGYGYTF.

The CDR3 protein is CASRPGGAGNEQFF. CDR3 coding DNA: TGCGCCAGCCGACCGGGGGGCGCAGGAAATGAGCAGTTCTTC. V usage is TRBV5-1 and J usage is TRBJ2-1; D perhaps matches TRBD2 (7 bases). V was pared by 7 bases and J by 7 bases, with 18 bases between. The CDR3 is 14 amino acids. Germline CDR1 is SGHRS and CDR2 is YFSETQ.

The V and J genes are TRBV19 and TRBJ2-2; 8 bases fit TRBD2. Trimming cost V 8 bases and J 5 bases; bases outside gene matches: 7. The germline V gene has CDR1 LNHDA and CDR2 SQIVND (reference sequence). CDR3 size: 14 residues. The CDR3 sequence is CASGPGLETGELFF. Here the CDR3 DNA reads TGTGCCAGTGGCCCGGGACTAGAAACCGGGGAGCTGTTTTTT.

CDR3 protein: CASYGSPSTDTQYF. The CDR3 DNA sequence: TGTGCCAGCTACGGGAGCCCTAGCACAGATACGCAGTATTTT. The rearrangement joins TRBV7-3 to TRBJ2-3; weak D call: TRBD2 (6 bases). CDR1 and CDR2 (germline): SGHTA, FQGTGA. The CDR3 has 14 residues. V shed 8 bases and J shed 0 bases, with 12 bases lying between them.

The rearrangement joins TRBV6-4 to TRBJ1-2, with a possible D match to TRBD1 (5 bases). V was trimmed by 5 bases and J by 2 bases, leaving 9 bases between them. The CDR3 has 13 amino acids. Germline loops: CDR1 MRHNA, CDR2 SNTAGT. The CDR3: CASSPGLNYGYTF. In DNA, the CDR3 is TGTGCCAGCAGTCCGGGACTAAACTATGGCTACACCTTC.

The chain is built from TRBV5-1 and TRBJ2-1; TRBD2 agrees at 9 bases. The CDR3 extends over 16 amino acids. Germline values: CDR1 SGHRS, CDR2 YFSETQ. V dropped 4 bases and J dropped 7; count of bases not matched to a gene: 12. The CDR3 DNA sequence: TGCGCCAGCAGCCCACCCCTAGCGGGGATGGAAAATGAGCAGTTCTTC. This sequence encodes CASSPPLAGMENEQFF.

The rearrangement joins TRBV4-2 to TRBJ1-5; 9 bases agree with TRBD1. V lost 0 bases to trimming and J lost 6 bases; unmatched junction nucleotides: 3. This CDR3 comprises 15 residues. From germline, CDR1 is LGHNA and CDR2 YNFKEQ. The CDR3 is CASSQEGTGTQPQHF. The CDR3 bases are TGTGCCAGCAGCCAAGAGGGGACAGGGACTCAGCCCCAGCATTTT.

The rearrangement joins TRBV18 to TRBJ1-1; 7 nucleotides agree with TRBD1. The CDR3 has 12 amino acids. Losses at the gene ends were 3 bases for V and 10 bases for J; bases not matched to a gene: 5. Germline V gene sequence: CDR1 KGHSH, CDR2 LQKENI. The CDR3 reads CASSPPGQRAFF. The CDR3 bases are TGTGCCAGCTCACCCCCGGGACAGAGAGCTTTCTTT.